This TCR beta chain derives from a study of blood T cell repertoires in COVID-19. Study-level background: T cells, B-cell-depleted T cells, or PBMCs supplied cDNA or gDNA.

Repertoires were generated with immunoSEQ multiplex PCR, while TCRdb's copy carries only in-frame clones and drops some. Found here are more than 300,000 clones, around 87% of them singletons; the top ten hold 1.5% to 2%. The study recruited people aged roughly 18 to 100 years across about 25 US areas. Participants' reported clinical history set cohort assignment. The CDR3 spans 13 residues. Germline assignment: CDR1 LNHDA and CDR2 SQIVND (reference sequence). V was trimmed by 4 bases and J by 5 bases, leaving 9 bases between them. Sequencing input: PBMCs or T cells enriched from blood (not recorded which). This chain connects TRBV19 to TRBJ1-5; no reliable D call. The sequence was collected from a man aged 40-55 years in a cohort exposed to, infected with or recovered from COVID-19 (not recorded which). CDR3 nucleotide sequence: TGTGCCAGTAGTACCGACAAAGATCAGCCCCAGCATTTT. This encodes CASSTDKDQPQHF.